This T cell receptor beta chain came from a study of shared clonotypes between healthy human individuals. Sequencing was performed with immunoSEQ multiplex PCR; in TCRdb, only in-frame clones are kept and a portion is missing. The data contain about 2.1 million clones, roughly 95% of them singletons. It was CD45RO-negative cells, positively selected for CCR7, that made up naive CD8 cells, with terminally differentiated effector memory CD45RA+ cells excluded. In the case of this clone: Its antigen is as yet unknown.

Germline CDR1 reads SGHTA; CDR2 reads FQGTGA. J lost 10 bases, V lost 5 bases, and 15 bases had no gene match. The CDR3 totals 17 residues. Study observations and caveats: Genetic and exposure-history diversity was limited by the small donor number. Non-shared clonotypes had lower generation probabilities than clonotypes shared by all four sorted-subset donors.

V usage is TRBV7-3 and J usage is TRBJ2-3; TRBD2 matches 13 bases. The sample was naive CD8+ T cells from PBMCs. This clonotype was sampled from a man between 18 and 35 years old in good health. Some clones in this sample may be carry-over from other donors' samples. DNA for the CDR3: TGTGCCAGCAGCCCGGAACTAGCGGGAGGGCCGGGGGAGTCGCAGTATTTT. It translates to CASSPELAGGPGESQYF.